Listed below are T cell receptor beta chains from one sample, sequenced in a study of blood T cell repertoires in COVID-19. Here immunoSEQ multiplex PCR was the method, and the copy in TCRdb shows in-frame clones only, minus some. The table records about 130,000 clones, 84% of them present only once. The sample was peripheral blood. These receptors all stem from a human donor in a cohort sampled during active COVID-19. Both conserved end residues are part of each CDR3. Expanded clones are given a class, and other clones once, few, many or no size at all.

clone size | J gene | V gene | CDR3 protein
medium-sized | TRBJ1-6 | TRBV19 | CASSTRDRGNSPLHF
- | TRBJ1-6 | TRBV30 | CATGQGLYNSPLHF
- | TRBJ1-2 | TRBV5-5 | CASSLVEDYGYTF
- | TRBJ2-3 | TRBV5-1 | CASRQTLAGGQDTQYF
- | TRBJ2-5 | TRBV11-2 | CASSLTRGGRETQYF
many | TRBJ2-3 | TRBV5-1 | CASSLAPADTQYF
- | TRBJ1-2 | TRBV20-1 | CSSRDIDGYTF
once | TRBJ1-2 | TRBV9 | CASSASLGAGANYGYTF
- | TRBJ1-6 | TRBV2 | CASSSRGNSPLHF
- | TRBJ1-1 | TRBV7-8 | CASSSFHGTGNTNTEAFF
- | TRBJ1-6 | TRBV4-1 | CASSPGQGRTSYNSPLHF
- | TRBJ2-7 | TRBV23-1 | CASSQPVTESYEQYF
- | TRBJ2-3 | TRBV20-1 | CSASWGGGLDTQYF
- | TRBJ1-4 | TRBV28 | CASSLSRTGSDEKLFF
- | TRBJ2-7 | TRBV14 | CASSLSGASTYEQYF
- | TRBJ1-1 | TRBV11-2 | CASSLEGGITEAFF
few | TRBJ2-5 | TRBV20-1 | CSASLGRSPETQYF
few | TRBJ1-1 | TRBV4-1 | CASNRWDRGLNTEAFF
few | TRBJ2-2 | TRBV2 | CASQEDPPNTGELFF
- | TRBJ2-3 | TRBV18 | CASQKLAGGRTDTQYF
- | TRBJ2-1 | TRBV9 | CASSPIDRGNEQFF
- | TRBJ2-1 | TRBV1 | CTSSQDTAGCSDEQFF
- | TRBJ2-1 | TRBV25-1 | CASSDPAGQVNEQFF
- | TRBJ1-6 | TRBV6-5 | CASSYTRTGGGSPLHF
- | TRBJ1-5 | TRBV7-9 | CASSSGEGSNQPQHF
- | TRBJ1-6 | TRBV3-1/TRBV3-2 | CASSQAPPQPQGGSSYNSPLHF
- | TRBJ2-5 | TRBV4-1 | CASRAGGALQETQYF
- | TRBJ2-5 | TRBV3-1/TRBV3-2 | CASSQERPADQETQYF
- | TRBJ1-3 | TRBV5-1 | CASSHEGHLSGNTIYF
- | TRBJ2-5 | TRBV4-2 | CASSPSADPGLPAGTQYF
- | TRBJ1-1 | TRBV3-1/TRBV3-2 | CASSPRQGAAEAFF
- | TRBJ2-1 | TRBV5-1 | CASSLVGGYNEQFF
- | TRBJ1-2 | TRBV29-1 | CSVEDQGNGYTF
- | TRBJ2-3 | TRBV9 | CASSVTSGGQTDTQYF
few | TRBJ2-1 | TRBV5-6 | CASSLAGGREQFF
- | TRBJ1-1 | TRBV2 | CASRMREQGWAFF
- | TRBJ1-2 | TRBV3-1/TRBV3-2 | CASSQDPQPNYGYTF
- | TRBJ1-1 | TRBV5-8 | CASSWRDRYTEAFF
- | TRBJ2-3 | TRBV4-2 | CASSQEGTRTRVDTQYF
- | TRBJ2-2 | TRBV11-3 | CASSTTGRENTGELFF
- | TRBJ1-1 | TRBV5-4 | CASSWVGGTEAFF
- | TRBJ1-6 | TRBV9 | CASSTGTDNSPLHF
- | TRBJ2-3 | TRBV30 | CASVAGGDTQYF
- | TRBJ1-4 | TRBV19 | CASTRGATNEKLFF
- | TRBJ2-7 | TRBV5-1 | CASSLTETYEQYF
- | TRBJ2-5 | TRBV27 | CASSLTGSHETQYF
- | TRBJ2-4 | TRBV18 | CASSKQDRQRNIQYF
- | TRBJ1-2 | TRBV5-6 | CASTTGPYGYTF
many | TRBJ1-1 | TRBV5-6 | CASTHGVSTEAFF
- | TRBJ1-4 | TRBV10-3 | CAAQQGLNEKLFF
- | TRBJ2-1 | TRBV6-5 | CASSYTSGGAAEQFF
- | TRBJ2-5 | TRBV30 | CAWSSVRLAGSQETQYF
- | TRBJ1-5 | TRBV6-4 | CASSARYGEPQHF